Here is one T cell receptor (beta chain) with its context. A Seattle source enrolled patients during active infection and followed them longitudinally. This record comes from a study of blood T cell repertoires in COVID-19. TCRdb's copy holds only in-frame clones and misses some; the assay was immunoSEQ multiplex PCR. The sample consists of hundreds of thousands of clones, roughly 90% of them appearing once. Per the germline V gene, CDR1 is SQVTM and CDR2 is ANQGSEA. V lost 3 bases, J lost 8 bases, and 13 bases lay in between. The CDR3 is 12 residues long. The receptor was derived from a woman aged 55-70 years with COVID-19, enrolled during active disease. Specimen: peripheral blood. This chain uses TRBV29-1 with TRBJ1-2; TRBD1 is a possible D gene (5 bases). The CDR3 loop reads CSVDLFGGGYTF. CDR3 DNA sequence: TGCAGCGTTGACCTATTTGGGGGGGGCTACACCTTC.